The 29 T cell receptor beta chains below come from one sample, sequenced in a study of blood T cell repertoires in COVID-19 (dated by TCRdb to 2018 to 2021). Library creation used the immunoSEQ multiplex PCR assay. TCRdb stores this immuneACCESS table with in-frame sequences only. Part of the clones is absent; in the studies checked, under half of the shortfall reflects unresolved V genes, and no reason is known for the rest. The sample includes 90,000 to 150,000 clones, with approximately 81% observed a single time. The leading ten clones occupy roughly 3.9% of the sample. The sample taken for sequencing was peripheral blood. Receptors were obtained from a man between 60 and 70 years old with acute or convalescent COVID-19.

This chain joins TRBV3-1 (or the pseudogene TRBV3-2) and TRBJ1-1; a weak D match, TRBD1 (5 bases). Trimming left V 1 base short and J 5 bases short, with 14 bases between. In germline, CDR1 is LGHDT, CDR2 YNNKEL (reference sequence). CDR3 size: 15 residues. CDR3 nucleotides: TGTGCCAGCAGCCAAGGGGAGGTGTGGGGGACTGAAGCTTTCTTT. Translation gives CASSQGEVWGTEAFF.

The V and J genes are TRBV25-1 and TRBJ2-5; tentative D call: TRBD2 (6 bases). The V end lost 2 bases, the J end lost 3 bases, and 7 bases lay between the germline ends. There are 13 residues in the CDR3. Germline loops: CDR1 MGHDK, CDR2 SYGVNS. CDR3 protein: CASSEGGEETQYF. The CDR3, as DNA: TGTGCCAGCAGTGAAGGCGGGGAAGAGACCCAGTACTTC.

The V and J genes are TRBV6-6 and TRBJ1-3; the D gene is possibly TRBD1 (5 bases). In germline, CDR1 is MNHNY, CDR2 SVGAGI (reference sequence). Trimming stripped 2 bases from V and 1 base from J, with 9 bases between. The CDR3 length is 15 residues. This CDR3 is CASSYAGTSGNTIYF. Written as DNA, the CDR3 is TGTGCCAGCAGTTACGCAGGGACTTCTGGAAACACCATATATTTT.

The chain is built from TRBV7-9 and TRBJ2-3, with 10 bases identical to TRBD2. The V gene end was trimmed by 4 bases and the J gene end by 5 bases; junction bases not matched to a gene: 9. Per the germline V gene, CDR1 is SEHNR and CDR2 is FQNEAQ (reference sequence). The CDR3 has 16 amino acids. This chain's CDR3 is CASSSRLAGPVDTQYF. The CDR3 DNA sequence: TGTGCCAGCAGCTCCCGACTAGCGGGCCCGGTAGATACGCAGTATTTT.

The gene calls are TRBV4-1 and TRBJ2-7, with 10 bases that match TRBD1. Losses at the gene ends were 3 bases for V and 1 base for J; bases not matched to a gene: 3. This CDR3 has 15 residues. Germline CDR1 is MGHRA and CDR2 is YSYEKL. The DNA for the CDR3 is TGCGCCAGCAGCCAGGGGGACAGGGGATCCTACGAGCAGTACTTC. Translated: CASSQGDRGSYEQYF.

This clone was recorded once. The CDR3 sequence: CASSVGDSFYGYTF. The CDR3 DNA follows: TGTGCCAGCAGCGTAGGGGACAGCTTCTATGGCTACACCTTC. The V gene is TRBV9, the J gene TRBJ1-2, with TRBD1 matching over 7 bases. Germline lookup yields CDR1 SGDLS and CDR2 YYNGEE. This CDR3 has 14 amino acids. Trimming removed 0 bases from V and 4 bases from J; junction bases left unmatched: 3.

V and J are TRBV7-8 and TRBJ2-7; 7 nucleotides match TRBD1. V lost 2 bases, J lost 0 bases, and 16 bases stayed unmatched. Germline V CDR1 and CDR2: SGHVS, FQNEAQ. The CDR3 runs 19 residues. The CDR3 loop is CASSLFPTGSGLSSYEQYF. Here the CDR3 DNA reads TGTGCCAGCAGCTTATTCCCGACAGGGTCCGGTCTAAGCTCCTACGAGCAGTACTTC. Complete variable domain (other parts from reference TRBV7-8 and TRBJ2-7): GAGVSQSPRYKVAKRGQDVALRCDPISGHVSLFWYQQALGQGPEFLTYFQNEAQLDKSGLPSDRFFAERPEGSVSTLKIQRTQQEDSAVYLCASSLFPTGSGLSSYEQYFGPGTRLTVT.

The rearrangement joins TRBV12-3 or TRBV12-4 to TRBJ1-2, with 9 bases aligning to TRBD1. The V gene end was trimmed by 6 bases and the J gene end by 6 bases; junction bases not matched to a gene: 5. The CDR3 is 13 amino acids. The CDR3 nucleotides read TGTGCCAGCAGCTGGGACAGGGTGCATGGCTACACCTTC. Translation: CASSWDRVHGYTF.

This rearrangement joins TRBV3-1 (or the pseudogene TRBV3-2) to TRBJ2-7; D ambiguous. This CDR3 comprises 13 residues. Germline V CDR1 and CDR2: LGHDT, YNNKEL (reference sequence). The germline V and J ends were trimmed by 1 base and 6 bases, with 10 bases remaining between them. For the CDR3, the DNA is TGTGCCAGCAGCCAAGCCACCCTCGGCGAGCAGTACTTC. Residues: CASSQATLGEQYF.

This clone was observed once. The CDR3 sequence is CASSFRGGRVPNNEQFF. CDR3 nucleotides: TGCGCCAGCAGCTTCCGTGGCGGGAGGGTCCCTAACAATGAGCAGTTCTTC. The V and J genes are TRBV5-1 and TRBJ2-1; the match to TRBD2 covers 9 bases. V gave up 2 bases and J gave up 5 bases; unmatched junction bases: 11. Germline V CDR1 and CDR2: SGHRS, YFSETQ. There are 17 residues in the CDR3.

The chain uses TRBV6-6 and TRBJ2-5, with D possibly being TRBD1 (6 bases). CDR1 is MNHNY, CDR2 SVGAGI, per germline (reference sequence). V shed 8 bases and J shed 5 bases, with 18 bases lying between them. This CDR3 has 14 residues. CDR3 DNA sequence: TGTGCCAGCTATTATAGGGATCAGGGGGAGACCCAGTACTTC. Its protein product is CASYYRDQGETQYF.

This clone came up a few times. CDR3 nucleotides: TGTGCCTGGAGTGTAGGACAGGGTGTCTACGAGCAGTACTTC. This sequence encodes CAWSVGQGVYEQYF. The chain couples TRBV30 to TRBJ2-7; 8 bases fit TRBD1. This CDR3 is 14 amino acids long. The ends lost 0 bases at V and 3 bases at J; junction bases unmatched: 4. The germline gives CDR1 GTSNPN, CDR2 SVGIG (reference sequence).

The CDR3 nucleotides are TGTGCCAGCAGTGGACAGGGGACTCAGCCCCAGCATTTT. Amino acid sequence: CASSGQGTQPQHF. V usage is TRBV28 and J usage is TRBJ1-5, with 9 bases lining up with TRBD1. Unmatched junction bases numbered 2, after V lost 5 bases and J lost 6 bases. CDR1 and CDR2 from the germline V gene are MDHEN and SYDVKM. The CDR3 length is 13 residues.

This chain uses TRBV19 with TRBJ1-5, with D perhaps TRBD1 (6 bases). The ends were cut back, 7 bases at V and 3 bases at J, with 22 bases in the middle. The CDR3 spans 17 residues. The germline V gene encodes CDR1 LNHDA and CDR2 SQIVND (reference sequence). CDR3: CASTHNGGPKYNQPQHF. CDR3 sequence (DNA): TGTGCCAGTACTCACAATGGGGGCCCTAAATACAATCAGCCCCAGCATTTT.

The chain uses TRBV6-2 or TRBV6-3 and TRBJ2-7; 11 bases are a match to TRBD1. V lost 5 bases, J lost 8 bases, and 8 bases stayed unmatched. Germline CDR1 reads MNHEY; CDR2 reads SVGEGT. The CDR3 covers 14 residues. CDR3 in DNA: TGTGCCAGCAGTCAACGGGACAGGGGGTCCAAGCAGTACTTC. Protein: CASSQRDRGSKQYF.

The V gene is TRBV6-6, the J gene TRBJ2-7; no firm D call. Trimming stripped 5 bases from V and 2 bases from J, with 7 bases between. Germline CDR1 reads MNHNY; CDR2 reads SVGAGI (reference sequence). The CDR3 contains 12 residues. The CDR3 nucleotides read TGTGCCAGCAGTGTCACTGCCTACGAGCAGTACTTC. It translates to CASSVTAYEQYF.

The chain joins TRBV7-8 to TRBJ2-2; 8 bases are shared with TRBD2. CDR1 and CDR2 from the germline V gene are SGHVS and FQNEAQ. The CDR3 contains 16 residues. The V segment lost 5 bases and the J segment 2 bases; nucleotides outside the gene matches: 7. In DNA form, the CDR3 reads TGTGCCAGCAGCCAGCAGATAGCGGGAAACACCGGGGAGCTGTTTTTT. It specifies CASSQQIAGNTGELFF.

The J gene is TRBJ2-7, the V gene TRBV10-3; 8 nucleotides line up with TRBD1. The CDR3 spans 13 residues. J lost 0 bases, V lost 8 bases, and 3 bases had no gene match. The germline gives CDR1 ENHRY, CDR2 SYGVKD. This CDR3 is CAIEGQGSYEQYF. CDR3 coding DNA: TGTGCCATCGAAGGACAGGGCTCCTACGAGCAGTACTTC.

The gene calls are TRBV6-5 and TRBJ2-4; 8 bases align to TRBD1. The trim removed 6 bases at V and 2 bases at J, leaving 6 bases unmatched. This CDR3 region has 15 residues. Looked up from germline, CDR1 is MNHEY and CDR2 is SVGAGI. The CDR3 loop is CASRLDRVTKNIQYF. In DNA, the CDR3 is TGTGCCAGCAGGTTGGACAGGGTGACCAAAAACATTCAGTACTTC.

The rearrangement uses TRBV10-3 and TRBJ1-1; D unresolved. The ends were cut back, 2 bases at V and 1 base at J, with 11 bases in the middle. Germline V gene lookup returns CDR1 ENHRY and CDR2 SYGVKD. This CDR3 region has 15 residues. This CDR3 reads CAISEREGTNTEAFF. The CDR3 coding sequence is TGTGCCATCAGTGAGAGGGAGGGAACGAACACTGAAGCTTTCTTT.

V gene TRBV29-1 combines with J gene TRBJ2-1, with TRBD1 as a possible D gene (6 bases). Germline values: CDR1 SQVTM, CDR2 ANQGSEA. This CDR3 is 11 amino acids long. Deletions cut 4 bases from V and 13 bases from J, with 14 bases between. This CDR3 reads CSVAQGMSQFF. The CDR3 coding sequence is TGCAGCGTTGCCCAGGGGATGAGTCAGTTCTTC.

The chain uses TRBV7-9 and TRBJ2-7; 9 bases are a match to TRBD2. V was clipped by 1 base and J by 3 bases; unmatched bases: 4. The germline V gene has CDR1 SEHNR and CDR2 FQNEAQ (reference sequence). This CDR3 spans 15 amino acids. The CDR3 DNA is TGTGCCAGCAGCTTAGTTTCTAGCGGGAACTACGAGCAGTACTTC. It translates to CASSLVSSGNYEQYF.

CDR3 region: CASSIRVGSGANVLTF. The CDR3 bases are TGTGCCAGTAGTATCCGGGTTGGCTCTGGGGCCAACGTCCTGACTTTC. This chain uses TRBV19 with TRBJ2-6, with D unresolved. Germline-derived CDR1 and CDR2 are LNHDA and SQIVND (reference sequence). V was clipped by 3 bases and J by 0 bases, with 9 bases between them. The length of the CDR3 is 16 residues.

The chain employs TRBV20-1 and TRBJ2-1, with a possible D match to TRBD2 (6 bases). Germline assignment: CDR1 DFQATT and CDR2 SNEGSKA (reference sequence). Trimming cost V 3 bases and J 4 bases, with 22 bases left between them. The CDR3 extends over 17 amino acids. The CDR3 loop is CSASPLAAGIFYNEQFF. In nucleotides, the CDR3 is TGCAGTGCTAGTCCCCTAGCCGCGGGGATATTTTACAATGAGCAGTTCTTC.

V is TRBV5-6 and J is TRBJ2-5, with 9 positions matching TRBD1. V was pared by 3 bases and J by 2 bases, with 2 bases of the junction left unmatched. Germline CDR1 is SGHDT and CDR2 is YYEEEE. The CDR3 sequence is 14 residues long. The CDR3 sequence is CASSWGTGQETQYF. The CDR3 bases are TGTGCCAGCAGCTGGGGGACAGGGCAAGAGACCCAGTACTTC.

The rearrangement uses TRBV21-1 and TRBJ2-7; TRBD1, as called in the table, went unchecked against the DNA. TRBV21-1 is reported as a pseudogene. The CDR3 spans 18 residues. DNA of the CDR3: TGTGCCAGCAGCAAACAGGCCAACTTTGACAAGGAAATCTACGAGCAGTACTTC. Its translation is CASSKQANFDKEIYEQYF.

This clone was seen a handful of times. The rearrangement links TRBV19 to TRBJ2-5; TRBD2 agrees at 8 bases. The CDR3 is 15 residues long. V was pared by 7 bases and J by 0 bases, with 7 bases of the junction left unmatched. Germline values: CDR1 LNHDA, CDR2 SQIVND (reference sequence). The CDR3 protein is CASTPTSANQETQYF. For the CDR3, the DNA is TGTGCCAGTACCCCGACTAGCGCAAACCAAGAGACCCAGTACTTC. The entire variable domain, with the rest obtained from reference TRBV19 and TRBJ2-5, is as follows: DGGITQSPKYLFRKEGQNVTLSCEQNLNHDAMYWYRQDPGQGLRLIYYSQIVNDFQKGDIAEGYSVSREKKESFPLTVTSAQKNPTAFYLCASTPTSANQETQYFGPGTRLLVL.

The chain employs TRBV29-1 and TRBJ2-7; 9 bases map to TRBD2. Trimming at V came to 6 bases and at J to 5 bases, leaving 11 bases not matched to a gene. The germline V gene encodes CDR1 SQVTM and CDR2 ANQGSEA. The CDR3 length is 14 residues. This CDR3 is CSVAPSGNMDEQYF. The CDR3 DNA reads TGCAGCGTCGCCCCTAGCGGGAACATGGACGAGCAGTACTTC.

The CDR3 protein is CASSEGDSVETQYF. For the CDR3, the DNA is TGTGCCAGCAGTGAGGGCGATTCGGTAGAGACCCAGTACTTC. The gene calls are TRBV25-1 and TRBJ2-5; D gene uncertain. This CDR3 comprises 14 residues. Germline V gives CDR1 MGHDK, CDR2 SYGVNS. Trimming cost V 3 bases and J 4 bases, with 12 bases left between them.